The 2 T cell receptor beta chains reported below all come from one sample, sequenced in a study of identical twins. In TCRdb, the 5' RACE reads were re-called with MiXCR into one record per CDR3 protein. Among about 530,000 distinct CDR3 sequences listed, 20% to 25% were seen once. The sample was also reused in another study, on yellow fever vaccine responses in identical twins.

Source material: CD4+ T cells sorted from blood. All receptors come from a woman between 18 and 29 years old in good health.

This sequence joins TRBV9 and TRBJ2-1; no firm D call. CDR1 is SGDLS, CDR2 YYNGEE, per germline. V lost 0 bases, J lost 6 bases, and 10 bases lay in between. The CDR3 runs to 14 residues. This CDR3 is CASSVVPDSNEQFF. The CDR3 DNA reads as TGTGCCAGCAGCGTAGTCCCCGACTCCAATGAGCAGTTCTTC.

This clonotype was picked up a small number of times. The rearrangement links TRBV5-1 to TRBJ2-2, with no clear D. Trimming removed 7 bases at V and 1 base at J, with 11 bases between. Germline V CDR1 and CDR2: SGHRS, YFSETQ. The CDR3 has 14 amino acids. CDR3 region: CASDLGLNTGELFF. The CDR3 DNA reads as TGCGCCAGCGATTTAGGCCTGAACACCGGGGAGCTGTTTTTT.